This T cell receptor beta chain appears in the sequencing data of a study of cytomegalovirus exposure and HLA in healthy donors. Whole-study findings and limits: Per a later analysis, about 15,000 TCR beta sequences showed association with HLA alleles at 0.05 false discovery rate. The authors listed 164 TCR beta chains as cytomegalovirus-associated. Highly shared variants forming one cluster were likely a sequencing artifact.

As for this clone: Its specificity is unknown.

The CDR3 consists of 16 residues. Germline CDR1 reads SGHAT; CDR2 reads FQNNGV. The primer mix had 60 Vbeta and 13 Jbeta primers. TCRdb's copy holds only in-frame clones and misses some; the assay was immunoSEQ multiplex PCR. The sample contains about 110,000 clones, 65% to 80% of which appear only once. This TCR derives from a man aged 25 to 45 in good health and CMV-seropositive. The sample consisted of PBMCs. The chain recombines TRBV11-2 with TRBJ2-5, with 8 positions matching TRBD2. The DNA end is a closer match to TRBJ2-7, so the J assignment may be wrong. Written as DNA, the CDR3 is TGTGCCAGCAGCTCACCTTCACCGGGACTAGTCTACGAGCAGTACTTC. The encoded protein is CASSSPSPGLVYEQYF.